The present entry profiles one T cell receptor (beta chain) with its context. These data originate in a study of OX40 agonist ivuxolimab in advanced cancers. Using immunoSEQ multiplex PCR, the repertoire was profiled, and TCRdb retains in-frame clones only, with some absent. This sample has fewer than 65,000 clones, with approximately 91% found just once. V gave up 0 bases and J gave up 6 bases, with 15 bases separating them. The CDR3 covers 15 residues. CDR1 is MGHRA and CDR2 is YSYEKL in the germline V gene. This specimen consisted of CD4+ or CD8+ T cells sorted from blood, obtained in a trial of the OX40 agonist ivuxolimab. The V call is TRBV4-1, the J call TRBJ2-7, with unresolved D. This TCR was sampled from an adult with an advanced solid tumor such as melanoma, head and neck, liver or kidney cancer. The CDR3 DNA sequence: TGCGCCAGCAGCCAAGATTTCGGGCGTTCTTCCGAGCAGTACTTC. As protein: CASSQDFGRSSEQYF.